Below, 15 T cell receptor beta chains from the same sample are listed, as sequenced in a study of T-cell reconstitution after alpha-beta-depleted transplantation in children. This sample's TCRbeta library carried unique molecular identifier barcodes. TCRdb called the PCR reads again in MiXCR, with one record for every CDR3 protein. The sample comprises 490,000 or so distinct CDR3 sequences, approximately 13% of which are singletons, and under 7% rests with the top ten. Here the sequenced sample was PBMCs from the stem cell graft donor, taken from the stem cell graft. The source of these receptors is a human donor who donated a stem cell graft to a child with combined immunodeficiency.

In its sample, this clonotype was seen many times. The genes are TRBV9 and TRBJ2-7; a weak D match, TRBD1 (5 bases). With 0 bases removed from V and 6 bases from J, the gap between germline ends came to 10 bases. The CDR3 is 13 residues long. Germline V lookup: CDR1 SGDLS, CDR2 YYNGEE. Here the CDR3 reads CASSVDAGREQYF. Here the CDR3 DNA reads TGTGCCAGCAGCGTAGACGCAGGGCGCGAGCAGTACTTC.

The chain has TRBV6-6 and TRBJ2-7, with TRBD2 as a possible D gene (6 bases). Trimming took 5 bases from V and 13 from J, leaving 21 bases between them. The CDR3 contains 13 residues. CDR1 and CDR2 (germline): MNHNY, SVGAGI (reference sequence). Written as DNA, the CDR3 is TGTGCCAGCAGTCCCCTCCCCGGGAGCGAGATTTACTTC. Protein product: CASSPLPGSEIYF.

This clonotype was recorded a few times. The chain couples TRBV12-5 to TRBJ2-1; D call uncertain. Germline V gene lookup returns CDR1 LGHNT and CDR2 FRNRAP. With 0 bases removed from V and 2 bases from J, the gap between germline ends came to 11 bases. The CDR3 totals 16 residues. CDR3 residues: CASGLVLGSTYNEQFF. The DNA for the CDR3 is TGTGCTAGTGGTTTGGTACTGGGATCTACCTACAATGAGCAGTTCTTC. The variable domain in full, completed from reference TRBV12-5 and TRBJ2-1, reads DARVTQTPRHKVTEMGQEVTMRCQPILGHNTVFWYRQTMMQGLELLAYFRNRAPLDDSGMPKDRFSAEMPDATLATLKIQPSEPRDSAVYFCASGLVLGSTYNEQFFGPGTRLTVL.

The chain uses TRBV4-3 and TRBJ1-4; a weak D match, TRBD1 (6 bases). The CDR3 runs to 16 residues. Deletions cut 2 bases from V and 12 bases from J, with 22 bases between. Germline CDR1 LGHNA, CDR2 YSLEER. This CDR3 reads CASSQSAGGAYRELFF. Here the CDR3 DNA reads TGCGCCAGCAGCCAATCGGCCGGGGGAGCGTACAGGGAACTGTTTTTT.

There are a few counts of this clonotype. This rearrangement joins TRBV28 to TRBJ2-7; D might be TRBD2 (5 bases). This CDR3 has 15 amino acids. The V end lost 6 bases, the J end lost 0 bases, and 15 bases lay between the germline ends. Germline CDR1 MDHEN, CDR2 SYDVKM. CDR3 in DNA: TGTGCCAGCAGCGAAAACCTAGGGAGCTCCTACGAGCAGTACTTC. It is translated as CASSENLGSSYEQYF.

The chain employs TRBV14 and TRBJ2-1; 9 bases align to TRBD2. With 1 base clipped from V and 5 bases from J, the junction kept 6 bases outside the gene matches. Germline V gene data show CDR1 as SGHDN and CDR2 as FVKESK. The CDR3 covers 16 residues. The CDR3: CASSQAGTSFNNEQFF. The CDR3 DNA follows: TGTGCCAGCAGCCAAGCCGGGACTAGCTTCAACAATGAGCAGTTCTTC.

The rearrangement joins TRBV24-1 to TRBJ1-2; TRBD1 matches at 9 bases. The CDR3 length is 14 residues. The germline V gene has CDR1 KGHDR and CDR2 SFDVKD. Trimming cost V 4 bases and J 4 bases; bases outside gene matches: 3. The CDR3 is CATSEWTGAYGYTF. CDR3 DNA: TGTGCCACCAGTGAGTGGACAGGGGCCTATGGCTACACCTTC.

The table lists this clonotype with a few counts. The chain recombines TRBV10-3 with TRBJ2-5, with D tentatively TRBD1 (5 bases). V was clipped by 6 bases and J by 1 base, with 24 bases between them. Looked up from germline, CDR1 is ENHRY and CDR2 is SYGVKD. CDR3 length equals 18 residues. The CDR3 DNA sequence: TGTGCCATCAGGGAGAATGGTGACGGATGGGGCCTCCAAGAGACCCAGTACTTC. Translating it yields CAIRENGDGWGLQETQYF.

The sample holds many counts of this clonotype. The chain combines TRBV7-9 with TRBJ1-5; D gene unclear. V lost 1 base to trimming and J lost 2 bases, with 12 bases between them. The length of the CDR3 is 16 residues. Germline values: CDR1 SEHNR, CDR2 FQNEAQ (reference sequence). The CDR3 here is CASSLGYRGGNQPQHF. The CDR3 DNA follows: TGTGCCAGCAGCTTAGGATATCGGGGTGGCAATCAGCCCCAGCATTTT.

This clonotype was picked up a small number of times. The rearrangement links TRBV6-1 to TRBJ2-7; TRBD1 matches 7 bases. The length of the CDR3 is 13 residues. The germline gives CDR1 MNHNS, CDR2 SASEGT. Trimming cost V 6 bases and J 2 bases; bases outside gene matches: 4. CDR3 amino acids: CASSIGGPYEQYF. CDR3 in DNA: TGTGCCAGCAGCATAGGGGGCCCCTACGAGCAGTACTTC.

This clonotype was found a few times. This chain connects TRBV5-6 to TRBJ2-4; the D gene is possibly TRBD2 (5 bases). The V gene's germline CDR1 is SGHDT and CDR2 YYEEEE. With 4 bases removed from V and 6 bases from J, the gap between germline ends came to 14 bases. CDR3 length: 14 residues. CDR3 in amino acids: CASSDGLARNIQYF. The CDR3 DNA follows: TGTGCCAGCAGCGACGGACTGGCTCGAAACATTCAGTACTTC. Full variable domain (remainder filled in from reference TRBV5-6 and TRBJ2-4): DAGVTQSPTHLIKTRGQQVTLRCSPKSGHDTVSWYQQALGQGPQFIFQYYEEEERQRGNFPDRFSGHQFPNYSSELNVNALLLGDSALYLCASSDGLARNIQYFGAGTRLSVL.

The chain is built from TRBV7-2 and TRBJ2-5; D may be TRBD1 or TRBD2 (5 bases each). The germline CDR1 and CDR2 sequences are SGHTA and FQGNSA. Deletions cut 4 bases from V and 1 base from J, with 10 bases between. The CDR3 spans 14 residues. This chain's CDR3 is CASSSGRTQETQYF. The CDR3 DNA is TGTGCCAGCAGCTCGGGACGGACCCAAGAGACCCAGTACTTC.

This clonotype was seen only a few times. J is TRBJ2-5 and V is TRBV6-1, with 10 bases fitting TRBD2. CDR3 size: 16 residues. CDR1 is MNHNS and CDR2 is SASEGT in the germline V gene. The J segment lost 1 base and the V segment lost 5 bases, leaving 7 bases of the junction unmatched. This CDR3 reads CASSRSSGGTQETQYF. The DNA for the CDR3 is TGTGCCAGCAGTCGATCTAGCGGGGGAACCCAAGAGACCCAGTACTTC.

This clonotype was recorded at least ten times. CDR3 amino acids: CAIRGQGNYEQYF. CDR3 nucleotide sequence: TGTGCCATCAGAGGACAGGGGAACTACGAGCAGTACTTC. The chain carries TRBV10-3 and TRBJ2-7; 9 nucleotides match TRBD1. Germline values: CDR1 ENHRY, CDR2 SYGVKD. This CDR3 has 13 residues. V gave up 6 bases and J gave up 3 bases; unmatched junction bases: 3.

This clonotype was counted between two and nine times. The V gene is TRBV24-1, the J gene TRBJ2-4; TRBD1 aligns across 9 bases. The CDR3 loop spans 14 amino acids. Germline assignment: CDR1 KGHDR and CDR2 SFDVKD. With 7 bases clipped from V and 8 bases from J, the junction kept 8 bases outside the gene matches. For the CDR3, the DNA is TGTGCCACCAGCTCGGGACAGGGTCGGGACATTCAGTACTTC. Its protein is CATSSGQGRDIQYF.